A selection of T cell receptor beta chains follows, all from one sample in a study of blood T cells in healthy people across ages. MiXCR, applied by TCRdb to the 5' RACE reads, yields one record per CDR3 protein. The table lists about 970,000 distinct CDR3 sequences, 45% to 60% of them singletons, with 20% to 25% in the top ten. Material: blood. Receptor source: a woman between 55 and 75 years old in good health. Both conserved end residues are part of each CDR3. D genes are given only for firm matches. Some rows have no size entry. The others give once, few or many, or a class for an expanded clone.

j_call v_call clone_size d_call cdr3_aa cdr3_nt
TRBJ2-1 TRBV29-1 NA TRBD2 CSALKPSGRVNNEQFF TGCAGCGCCCTTAAACCTAGCGGGAGGGTAAACAATGAGCAGTTCTTC
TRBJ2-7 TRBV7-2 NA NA CASSVWTVGDSSYEQYF TGTGCCAGCAGCGTATGGACAGTTGGCGACAGCTCCTACGAGCAGTACTTC
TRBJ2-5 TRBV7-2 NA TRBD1 CASSLVFAQTGTQETQYF TGTGCCAGCAGCTTAGTTTTTGCCCAGACAGGGACCCAAGAGACCCAGTACTTC
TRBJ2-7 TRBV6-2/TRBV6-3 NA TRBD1 CASSSNLRLRQGTYEQYF TGTGCCAGCAGTTCCAACTTAAGACTGAGACAGGGTACCTACGAGCAGTACTTC
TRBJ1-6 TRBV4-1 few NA CASSQERQFITLHF TGCGCCAGCAGCCAAGAGAGACAGTTTATCACCCTCCACTTT
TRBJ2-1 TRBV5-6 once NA CASSFTLALSSYNEQFF TGTGCCAGCAGCTTTACCCTAGCGTTGAGCTCCTACAATGAGCAGTTCTTC
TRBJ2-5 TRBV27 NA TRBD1 CASSSPQGSYQYF TGTGCCAGCAGTTCACCACAGGGGAGTTACCAGTACTTC
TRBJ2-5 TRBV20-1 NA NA CSARRTVQETQYF TGCAGTGCTAGAAGGACGGTCCAAGAGACCCAGTACTTC
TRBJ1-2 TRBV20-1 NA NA CSASRPGLSGYTF TGCAGTGCCTCGAGGCCGGGGTTAAGTGGCTACACCTTC
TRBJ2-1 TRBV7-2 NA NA CASSSQVHEQFF TGTGCCAGCAGCTCACAGGTGCATGAGCAGTTCTTC
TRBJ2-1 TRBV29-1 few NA CSVGVRDYNEQFF TGCAGCGTTGGGGTGCGGGATTACAATGAGCAGTTCTTC
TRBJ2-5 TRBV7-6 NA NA CASSGGRDTQETQYF TGTGCCAGCAGCGGAGGCCGGGACACACAAGAGACCCAGTACTTC
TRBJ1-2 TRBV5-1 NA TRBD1 CASSEMTGGWGYTF TGCGCCAGCAGCGAAATGACAGGGGGATGGGGCTACACCTTC
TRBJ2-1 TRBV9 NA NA CASSVGGIGYNEQFF TGTGCCAGCAGCGTAGGCGGGATCGGATACAATGAGCAGTTCTTC
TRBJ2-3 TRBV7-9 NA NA CASSFDYLSDTQYF TGTGCCAGCAGCTTTGATTATCTCTCAGATACGCAGTATTTT
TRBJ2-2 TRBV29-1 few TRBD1 CSVYRGSDPGELFF TGCAGCGTTTACAGGGGTAGTGACCCCGGGGAGCTGTTTTTT
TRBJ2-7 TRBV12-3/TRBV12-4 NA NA CASSFRISPGLVLREQYF TGTGCCAGCAGTTTCAGAATTTCACCGGGACTTGTATTACGCGAGCAGTACTTC
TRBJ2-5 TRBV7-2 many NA CASSLVVDPQETQYF TGTGCCAGCAGCTTAGTTGTGGACCCCCAAGAGACCCAGTACTTC
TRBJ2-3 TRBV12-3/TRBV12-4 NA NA CASSGQGSTDTQYF TGTGCCAGCAGTGGGCAGGGTAGCACAGATACGCAGTATTTT
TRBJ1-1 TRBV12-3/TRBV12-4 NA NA CASSFWAGDAFF TGTGCCAGCAGTTTCTGGGCAGGGGATGCTTTCTTT
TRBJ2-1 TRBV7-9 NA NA CASSPPRQQITHNEQFF TGTGCCAGCAGCCCCCCCCGACAGCAGATAACCCACAATGAGCAGTTCTTC
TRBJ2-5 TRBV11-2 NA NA CASSLDRGGTYQETQYF TGTGCCAGCAGCTTAGATCGAGGGGGGACCTACCAAGAGACCCAGTACTTC
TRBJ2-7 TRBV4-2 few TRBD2 CASSRETSGRIYEQYF TGTGCCAGCAGCCGCGAAACTAGCGGGAGAATTTACGAGCAGTACTTC
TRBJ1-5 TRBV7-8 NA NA CASSPRGPIQPQHF TGTGCCAGCAGCCCCCGGGGCCCGATCCAGCCCCAGCATTTT
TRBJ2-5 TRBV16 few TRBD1 CASSQGTGEETQYF TGTGCCAGCAGCCAAGGGACAGGGGAAGAGACCCAGTACTTC
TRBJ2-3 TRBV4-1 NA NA CASSQDHRVLTYF TGCGCCAGCAGCCAAGATCATAGGGTCCTTACGTATTTT
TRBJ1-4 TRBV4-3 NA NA CASSQDDSMEEKLFF TGCGCCAGCAGCCAAGACGACAGCATGGAGGAAAAACTGTTTTTT
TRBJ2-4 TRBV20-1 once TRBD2 CSATALAGDGDIQYF TGCAGTGCTACAGCACTAGCGGGAGATGGTGACATTCAGTACTTC
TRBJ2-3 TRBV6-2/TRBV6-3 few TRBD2 CASSGRGTQYF TGTGCCAGCAGTGGGAGGGGTACGCAGTATTTT
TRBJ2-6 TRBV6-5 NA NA CASSYAAQPPVLTF TGTGCCAGCAGTTACGCCGCTCAACCCCCCGTCCTGACTTTC
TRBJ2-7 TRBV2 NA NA CASLRDPHNEQYF TGTGCCAGCCTCCGAGATCCTCACAATGAGCAGTACTTC
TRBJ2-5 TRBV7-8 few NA CASSFHTRPETQYF TGTGCCAGCAGCTTCCACACCCGACCAGAGACCCAGTACTTC
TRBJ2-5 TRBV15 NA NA CATSSGQTRQQETQYF TGTGCCACCAGCAGCGGCCAAACAAGACAGCAAGAGACCCAGTACTTC
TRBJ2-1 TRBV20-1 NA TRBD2 CSAAGLYIRNEQFF TGCAGTGCTGCGGGACTATACATACGGAATGAGCAGTTCTTC
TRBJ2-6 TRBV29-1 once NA CSVEGFLSRANVLTF TGCAGCGTTGAAGGTTTCCTCTCTAGGGCCAACGTCCTGACTTTC
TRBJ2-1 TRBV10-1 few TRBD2 CASSGPSGVQFF TGCGCCAGCAGTGGACCTAGCGGTGTGCAGTTCTTC
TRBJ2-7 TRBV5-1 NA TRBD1 CASSLSRGLEQYF TGCGCCAGCAGCTTGTCCAGGGGGCTCGAGCAGTACTTC
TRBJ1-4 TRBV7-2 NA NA CASSHTTGSNEKLFF TGTGCCAGCAGCCATACTACAGGGAGTAATGAAAAACTGTTTTTT
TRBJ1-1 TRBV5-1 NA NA CASSLGDVNTEAFF TGCGCCAGCAGCTTGGGAGACGTGAACACTGAAGCTTTCTTT
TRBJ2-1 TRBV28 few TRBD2 CASGSRTSVLNEQFF TGTGCCAGCGGCTCACGGACTAGCGTCCTTAATGAGCAGTTCTTC
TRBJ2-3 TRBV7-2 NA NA CASSLPKSMNTQYF TGTGCCAGCAGCCTACCCAAGAGCATGAATACGCAGTATTTT
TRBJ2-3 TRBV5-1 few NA CASSATDSTDTQYF TGCGCCAGCAGCGCGACAGACAGCACAGATACGCAGTATTTT
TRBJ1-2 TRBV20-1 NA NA CSASRAENYGYTF TGCAGTGCTAGTAGGGCAGAAAACTATGGCTACACCTTC
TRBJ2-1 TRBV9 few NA CASSPGVGLPRGEQFF TGTGCCAGCAGCCCCGGGGTTGGGCTCCCAAGGGGTGAGCAGTTCTTC
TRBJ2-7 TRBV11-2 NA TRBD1 CASSRRDRGLREQYF TGTGCCAGCAGCCGCCGGGACAGGGGGCTTCGCGAGCAGTACTTC
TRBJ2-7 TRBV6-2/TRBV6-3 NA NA CASSYWTENYEQYF TGTGCCAGCAGTTACTGGACAGAGAACTACGAGCAGTACTTC
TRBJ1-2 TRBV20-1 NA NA CSALGLLGGYTF TGCAGTGCTCTAGGACTGCTGGGTGGCTACACCTTC
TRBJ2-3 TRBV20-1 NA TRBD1 CSARGGQGYVDTQYF TGCAGTGCTAGGGGAGGACAGGGGTACGTGGATACGCAGTATTTT
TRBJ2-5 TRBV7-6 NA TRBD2 CASSLGLAGEVVETQYF TGTGCCAGCAGCCTCGGACTAGCGGGAGAAGTAGTTGAGACCCAGTACTTC